This T cell receptor (beta chain) is from a study of T cell repertoires in cytomegalovirus infection. One entry per CDR3 protein, called by TCRdb with MiXCR from the reads. The repertoire holds approximately 500,000 distinct CDR3 sequences, about 17% seen once, with more than 20% in the top ten. Germline V CDR1 and CDR2: SGHVS, FNYEAQ. V gave up 4 bases and J gave up 13 bases; unmatched junction bases: 29. This CDR3 contains 19 residues. The sample holds one count of this clonotype. The TCR originated in a human donor in good health (CMV status not recorded). Some clones in this sample may be carry-over from other donors' samples. The chain employs TRBV7-6 and TRBJ2-5, with 8 bases matching TRBD1. Specimen: CD8+ T cells from PBMCs. The DNA of the CDR3 is TGTGCCAGCAGCTCTCATCCGGGACAGGAAGAAGGTGTCCAAGAGACCACGTACTTC. This encodes CASSSHPGQEEGVQETTYF.